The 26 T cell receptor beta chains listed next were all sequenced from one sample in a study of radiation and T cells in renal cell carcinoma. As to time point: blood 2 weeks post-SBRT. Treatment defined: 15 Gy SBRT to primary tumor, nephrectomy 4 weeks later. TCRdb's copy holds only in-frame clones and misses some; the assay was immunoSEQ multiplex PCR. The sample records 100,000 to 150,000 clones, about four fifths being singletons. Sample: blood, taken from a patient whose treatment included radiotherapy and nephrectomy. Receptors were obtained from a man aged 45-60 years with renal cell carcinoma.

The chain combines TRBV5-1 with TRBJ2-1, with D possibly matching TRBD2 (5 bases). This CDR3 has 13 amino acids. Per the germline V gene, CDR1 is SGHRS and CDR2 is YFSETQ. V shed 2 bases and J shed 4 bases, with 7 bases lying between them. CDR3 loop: CASSLLGYNEQFF. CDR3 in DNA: TGCGCCAGCAGCTTACTAGGATACAATGAGCAGTTCTTC.

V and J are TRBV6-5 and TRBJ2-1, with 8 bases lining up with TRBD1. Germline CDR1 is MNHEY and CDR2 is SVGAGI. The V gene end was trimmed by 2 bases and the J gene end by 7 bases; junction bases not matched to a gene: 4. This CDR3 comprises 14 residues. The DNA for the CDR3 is TGTGCCAGCAGTTACCAACAGGGGGGAAATGAGCAGTTCTTC. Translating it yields CASSYQQGGNEQFF.

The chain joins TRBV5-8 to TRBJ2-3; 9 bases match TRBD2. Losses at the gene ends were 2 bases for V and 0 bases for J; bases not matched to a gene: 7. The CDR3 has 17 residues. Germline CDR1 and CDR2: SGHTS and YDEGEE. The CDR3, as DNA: TGTGCCAGCAGCTTTGCTTCTAGCGGGGCTAGCACAGATACGCAGTATTTT. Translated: CASSFASSGASTDTQYF.

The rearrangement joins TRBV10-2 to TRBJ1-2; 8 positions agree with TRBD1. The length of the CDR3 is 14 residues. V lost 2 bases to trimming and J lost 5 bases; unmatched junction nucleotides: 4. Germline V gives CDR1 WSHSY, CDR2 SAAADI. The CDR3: CASSEMWTGYGYTF. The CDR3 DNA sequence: TGCGCCAGCAGTGAGATGTGGACAGGGTATGGCTACACCTTC.

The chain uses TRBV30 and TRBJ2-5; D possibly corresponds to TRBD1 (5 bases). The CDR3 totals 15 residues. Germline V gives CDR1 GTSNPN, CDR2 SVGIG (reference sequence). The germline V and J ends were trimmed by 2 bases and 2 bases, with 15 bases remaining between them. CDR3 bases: TGTGCCTGGAGTAGGGGTGTCCAGAGACAAGAGACCCAGTACTTC. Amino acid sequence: CAWSRGVQRQETQYF.

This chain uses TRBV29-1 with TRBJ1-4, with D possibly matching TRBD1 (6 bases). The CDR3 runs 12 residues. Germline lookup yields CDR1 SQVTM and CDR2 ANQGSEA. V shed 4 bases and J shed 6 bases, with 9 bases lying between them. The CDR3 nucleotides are TGCAGCGTTGGGGGGCGGGATGAAAAACTGTTTTTT. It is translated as CSVGGRDEKLFF.

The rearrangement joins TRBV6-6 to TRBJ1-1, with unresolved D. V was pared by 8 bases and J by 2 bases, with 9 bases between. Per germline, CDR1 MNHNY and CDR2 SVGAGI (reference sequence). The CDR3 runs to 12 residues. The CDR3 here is CASGPLNTEAFF. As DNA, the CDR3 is TGTGCCAGCGGGCCTCTAAACACTGAAGCTTTCTTT.

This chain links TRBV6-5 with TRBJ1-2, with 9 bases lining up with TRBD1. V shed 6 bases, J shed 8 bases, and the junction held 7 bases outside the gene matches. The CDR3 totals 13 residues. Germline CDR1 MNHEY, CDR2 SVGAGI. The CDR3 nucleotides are TGTGCCAGCAGCCCCGGGACAGGGCGCGGCTACACCTTC. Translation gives CASSPGTGRGYTF.

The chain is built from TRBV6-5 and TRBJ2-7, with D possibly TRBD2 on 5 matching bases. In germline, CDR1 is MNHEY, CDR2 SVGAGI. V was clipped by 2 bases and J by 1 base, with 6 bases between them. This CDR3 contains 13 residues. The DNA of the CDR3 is TGTGCCAGCAGTTACCGGGGATCCTACGAGCAGTACTTC. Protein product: CASSYRGSYEQYF.

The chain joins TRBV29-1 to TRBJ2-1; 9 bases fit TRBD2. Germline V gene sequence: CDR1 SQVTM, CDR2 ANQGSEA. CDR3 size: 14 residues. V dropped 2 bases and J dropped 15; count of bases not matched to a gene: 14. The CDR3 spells CSVEQAVSGSVRFF. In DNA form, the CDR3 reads TGCAGCGTTGAACAGGCGGTTAGCGGGAGCGTTCGGTTCTTC.

The CDR3 is CTSSSPGQGWHEQYF. The CDR3 nucleotides are TGCACCAGCAGCTCCCCGGGACAGGGTTGGCACGAGCAGTACTTC. The J gene is TRBJ2-7, the V gene TRBV1; the DNA was not used to check the table's D call, TRBD1. TRBV1 is deemed a pseudogene. CDR3 length: 15 residues.

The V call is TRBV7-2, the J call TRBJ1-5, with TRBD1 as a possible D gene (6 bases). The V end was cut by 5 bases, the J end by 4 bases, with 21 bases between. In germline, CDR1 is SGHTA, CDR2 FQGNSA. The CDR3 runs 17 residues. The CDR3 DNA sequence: TGTGCCAGCAGCCTCGTACAGGGTTTTGGCCTTAATCAGCCCCAGCATTTT. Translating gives CASSLVQGFGLNQPQHF.

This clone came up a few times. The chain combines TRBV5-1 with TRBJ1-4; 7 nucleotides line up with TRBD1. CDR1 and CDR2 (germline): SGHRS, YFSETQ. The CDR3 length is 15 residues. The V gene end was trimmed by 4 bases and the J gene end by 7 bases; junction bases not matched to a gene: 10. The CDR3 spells CASSRSGTVGEKLFF. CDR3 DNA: TGCGCCAGCAGCAGGTCCGGGACAGTCGGTGAAAAACTGTTTTTT.

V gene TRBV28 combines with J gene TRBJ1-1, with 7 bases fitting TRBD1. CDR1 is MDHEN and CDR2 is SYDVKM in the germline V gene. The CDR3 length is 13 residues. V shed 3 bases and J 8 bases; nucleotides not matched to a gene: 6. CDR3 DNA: TGTGCCAGCAGTTTCCCCGGACAGGACGAAGCTTTCTTT. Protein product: CASSFPGQDEAFF.

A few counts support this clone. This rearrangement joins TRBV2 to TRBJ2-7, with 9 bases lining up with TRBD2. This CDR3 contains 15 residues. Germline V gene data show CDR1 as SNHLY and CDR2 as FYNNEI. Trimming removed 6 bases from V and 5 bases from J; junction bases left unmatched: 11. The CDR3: CASRFSGSGGDEQYF. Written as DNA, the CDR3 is TGTGCCAGCAGATTTAGCGGGAGTGGTGGTGACGAGCAGTACTTC. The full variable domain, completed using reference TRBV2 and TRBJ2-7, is EPEVTQTPSHQVTQMGQEVILRCVPISNHLYFYWYRQILGQKVEFLVSFYNNEISEKSEIFDDQFSVERPDGSNFTLKIRSTKLEDSAMYFCASRFSGSGGDEQYFGPGTRLTVT.

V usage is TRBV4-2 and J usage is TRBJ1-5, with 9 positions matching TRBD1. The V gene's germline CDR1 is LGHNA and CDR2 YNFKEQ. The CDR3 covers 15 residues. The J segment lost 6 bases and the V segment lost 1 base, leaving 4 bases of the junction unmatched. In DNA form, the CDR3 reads TGTGCCAGCAGCCAAGGGGACAGGGAGGTTCAGCCCCAGCATTTT. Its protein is CASSQGDREVQPQHF.

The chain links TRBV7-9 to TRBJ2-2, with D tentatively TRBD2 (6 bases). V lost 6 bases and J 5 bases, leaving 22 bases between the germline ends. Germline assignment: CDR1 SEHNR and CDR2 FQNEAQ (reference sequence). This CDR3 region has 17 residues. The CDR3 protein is CASSSSLRGIETGELFF. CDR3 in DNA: TGTGCCAGCAGTTCCTCCCTCCGGGGGATAGAGACCGGGGAGCTGTTTTTT. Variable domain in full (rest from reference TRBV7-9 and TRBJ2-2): DTGVSQNPRHKITKRGQNVTFRCDPISEHNRLYWYRQTLGQGPEFLTYFQNEAQLEKSRLLSDRFSAERPKGSFSTLEIQRTEQGDSAMYLCASSSSLRGIETGELFFGEGSRLTVL.

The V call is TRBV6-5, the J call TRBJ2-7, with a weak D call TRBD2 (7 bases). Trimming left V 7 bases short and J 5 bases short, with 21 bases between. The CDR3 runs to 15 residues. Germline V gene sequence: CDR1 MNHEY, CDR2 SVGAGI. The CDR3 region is CASTLRGRGADEQYF. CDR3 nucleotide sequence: TGTGCCAGCACCCTGAGGGGGAGGGGGGCTGACGAGCAGTACTTC.

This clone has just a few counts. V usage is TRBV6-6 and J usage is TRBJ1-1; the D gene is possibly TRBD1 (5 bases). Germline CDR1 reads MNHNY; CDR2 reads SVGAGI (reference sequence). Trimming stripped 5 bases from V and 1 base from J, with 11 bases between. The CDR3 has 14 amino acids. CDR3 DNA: TGTGCCAGCAGTCTGCTGGGGGGGAACACTGAAGCTTTCTTT. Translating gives CASSLLGGNTEAFF.

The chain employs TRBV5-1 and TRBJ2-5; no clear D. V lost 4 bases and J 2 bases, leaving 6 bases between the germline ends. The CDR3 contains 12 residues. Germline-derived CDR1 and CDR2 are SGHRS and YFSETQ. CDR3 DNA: TGCGCCAGCAGCCAACAACAAGAGACCCAGTACTTC. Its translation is CASSQQQETQYF.

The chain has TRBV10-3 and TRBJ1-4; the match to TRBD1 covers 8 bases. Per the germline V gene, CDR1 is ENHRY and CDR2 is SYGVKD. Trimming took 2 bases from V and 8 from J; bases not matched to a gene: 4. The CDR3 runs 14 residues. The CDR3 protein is CAISEGQGDEKLFF. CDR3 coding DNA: TGTGCCATCAGTGAGGGACAGGGCGACGAAAAACTGTTTTTT.

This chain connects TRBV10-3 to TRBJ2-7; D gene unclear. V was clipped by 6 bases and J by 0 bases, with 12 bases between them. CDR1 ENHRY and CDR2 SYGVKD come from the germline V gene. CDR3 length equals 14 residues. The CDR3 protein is CAIRETSSSYEQYF. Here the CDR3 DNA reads TGTGCCATCAGAGAGACATCAAGCTCCTACGAGCAGTACTTC.

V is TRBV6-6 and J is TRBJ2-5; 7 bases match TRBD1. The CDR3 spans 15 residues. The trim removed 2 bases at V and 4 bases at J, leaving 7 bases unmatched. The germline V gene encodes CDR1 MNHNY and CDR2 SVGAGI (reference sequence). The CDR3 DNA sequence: TGTGCCAGCAGTTACCAAGCGACAGGGTCAGAGACCCAGTACTTC. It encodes CASSYQATGSETQYF.

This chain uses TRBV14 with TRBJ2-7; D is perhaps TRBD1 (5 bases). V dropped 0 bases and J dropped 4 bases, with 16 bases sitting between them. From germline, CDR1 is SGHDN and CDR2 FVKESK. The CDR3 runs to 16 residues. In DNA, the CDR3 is TGTGCCAGCAGCCAAGAGAGCAGGGTGGATTCTTACGAGCAGTACTTC. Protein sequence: CASSQESRVDSYEQYF.

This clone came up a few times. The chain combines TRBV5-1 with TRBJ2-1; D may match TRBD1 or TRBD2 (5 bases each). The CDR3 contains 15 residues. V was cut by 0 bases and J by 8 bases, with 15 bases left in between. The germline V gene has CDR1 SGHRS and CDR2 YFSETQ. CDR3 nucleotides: TGCGCCAGCAGCTTGGTTGAGGGGTCAATGGATGAGCAGTTCTTC. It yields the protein CASSLVEGSMDEQFF.

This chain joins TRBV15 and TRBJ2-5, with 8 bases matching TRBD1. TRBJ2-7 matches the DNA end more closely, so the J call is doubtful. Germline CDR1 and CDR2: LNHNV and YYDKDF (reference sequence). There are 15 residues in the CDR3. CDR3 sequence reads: CATSRDRQGSYEQYF. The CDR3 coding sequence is TGTGCCACCAGCAGAGATCGACAGGGGTCCTACGAGCAGTACTTC.